Listed here are 30 T cell receptor beta chains from one sample, sequenced in a study of CD8+ T cells in alopecia areata. The sequencing template was cDNA reverse transcribed from extracted RNA. Sequencing was performed with immunoSEQ multiplex PCR; in TCRdb, only in-frame clones are kept and a portion is missing. The sample has approximately 200,000 clones, approximately 40% seen once; the top ten hold roughly 2.6%. As for treatment: oral pan-JAK inhibitor, 5-10 mg twice daily. The sequences come from CD4+ T cells sorted from blood, collected at roughly week 36, from a patient treated with tofacitinib. These receptors all stem from a human donor with alopecia areata.

CDR3: CASSDGTYEQYF. Written as DNA, the CDR3 is TGTGCCAGCAGCGACGGGACTTACGAGCAGTACTTC. The chain joins TRBV27 to TRBJ2-7, with TRBD2 as a possible D gene (6 bases). Deletions cut 6 bases from V and 4 bases from J, with 10 bases between. CDR1 and CDR2 from the germline V gene are MNHEY and SMNVEV (reference sequence). This CDR3 spans 12 amino acids.

The chain recombines TRBV5-1 with TRBJ1-2; tentatively, D is TRBD1 (6 bases). The CDR3 covers 14 residues. V lost 2 bases and J 2 bases, leaving 10 bases between the germline ends. Looked up from germline, CDR1 is SGHRS and CDR2 is YFSETQ. The chain's CDR3 is CASSFTGMNYGYTF. CDR3 DNA sequence: TGCGCCAGCAGCTTTACAGGGATGAACTATGGCTACACCTTC.

The chain couples TRBV7-2 to TRBJ1-1; D unresolved. The length of the CDR3 is 14 residues. Germline V gene sequence: CDR1 SGHTA, CDR2 FQGNSA. Trimming cost V 6 bases and J 0 bases, with 11 bases left between them. The CDR3 loop reads CASRVGAVNTEAFF. The CDR3 nucleotides read TGTGCCAGCAGGGTAGGTGCTGTGAACACTGAAGCTTTCTTT.

The chain joins TRBV25-1 to TRBJ2-1; D gene uncertain. The germline V gene has CDR1 MGHDK and CDR2 SYGVNS. V lost 0 bases to trimming and J lost 0 bases, with 0 bases between them. This CDR3 spans 13 amino acids. The CDR3 sequence is CASSEYSYNEQFF. The CDR3 DNA reads TGTGCCAGCAGTGAATACTCCTACAATGAGCAGTTCTTC.

This chain uses TRBV2 with TRBJ2-7; TRBD1 matches 8 bases. CDR1 is SNHLY, CDR2 FYNNEI, per germline. J gave up 3 bases and V 5 bases, and 9 bases lay outside the gene matches. This CDR3 has 15 residues. In DNA, the CDR3 is TGTGCCAGCAGTCGGACAGGGAGAACGTTCTACGAGCAGTACTTC. Translating it yields CASSRTGRTFYEQYF.

The gene calls are TRBV19 and TRBJ2-1; 14 bases agree with TRBD2. This CDR3 comprises 15 residues. Germline V gene lookup returns CDR1 LNHDA and CDR2 SQIVND (reference sequence). Germline trimming cut 4 bases from V and 8 bases from J; bases unmatched to any gene: 4. The CDR3, as DNA: TGTGCCAGTAGTACAGGGACTAGCGGGAGTGATGAGCAGTTCTTC. The encoded protein is CASSTGTSGSDEQFF.

The V call is TRBV6-6, the J call TRBJ2-1; D may be TRBD2 (5 bases). V was shortened by 9 bases and J by 10 bases, with 13 bases between the two germline ends. CDR1 and CDR2 from the germline V gene are MNHNY and SVGAGI (reference sequence). This CDR3 is built from 11 residues. The CDR3 sequence: CASYASGEQFF. The CDR3 DNA sequence: TGTGCCAGTTATGCGTCGGGAGAGCAGTTCTTC.

This clone came up once. This chain connects TRBV5-6 to TRBJ1-2, with D perhaps matching TRBD1 (5 bases). This CDR3 comprises 12 residues. Germline lookup yields CDR1 SGHDT and CDR2 YYEEEE. Between the trimmed V and J ends, which lost 7 bases and 6 bases, there was a span of 13 bases. CDR3 sequence reads: CASGVGEDGYTF. In DNA, the CDR3 is TGTGCCAGCGGAGTAGGGGAAGATGGCTACACCTTC.

In nucleotides, the CDR3 is TGTGCCAGCCCCGGACAGAACGACTTGGCTGGGGCCAACGTCCTGACTTTC. Translation gives CASPGQNDLAGANVLTF. V usage is TRBV7-2 and J usage is TRBJ2-6; a weak D match, TRBD1 (6 bases). V was clipped by 8 bases and J by 2 bases, with 19 bases between them. The CDR3 has 17 amino acids. Per the germline V gene, CDR1 is SGHTA and CDR2 is FQGNSA. The full variable domain, completed using reference TRBV7-2 and TRBJ2-6, is GAGVSQSPSNKVTEKGKDVELRCDPISGHTALYWYRQSLGQGLEFLIYFQGNSAPDKSGLPSDRFSAERTGGSVSTLTIQRTQQEDSAVYLCASPGQNDLAGANVLTFGAGSRLTVL.

The sample holds a few counts of this clone. Other nucleotide sequences in the sample specify the same CDR3. J is TRBJ2-1 and V is TRBV20-1; tentatively, D is TRBD1 (5 bases). V lost 4 bases and J lost 7, with 5 bases in between. This CDR3 has 10 amino acids. The V gene's germline CDR1 is DFQATT and CDR2 SNEGSKA (reference sequence). The DNA of the CDR3 is TGCAGTGCTAAGGGGAATGAGCAGTTCTTC. Protein sequence: CSAKGNEQFF.

This sequence joins TRBV19 and TRBJ2-5; TRBD2 matches at 10 bases. Losses at the gene ends were 3 bases for V and 5 bases for J; bases not matched to a gene: 9. The germline V gene encodes CDR1 LNHDA and CDR2 SQIVND (reference sequence). The CDR3 totals 16 residues. The CDR3 DNA follows: TGTGCCAGTAGTATCCGTCTAGCGGGAGAAGTGGAGACCCAGTACTTC. It specifies CASSIRLAGEVETQYF.

This clone has a single count. This sequence joins TRBV5-4 and TRBJ2-3; 10 bases map to TRBD2. After removal of 1 base from V and 3 bases from J, the junction contained 2 bases not matched to a gene. CDR1 and CDR2 from the germline V gene are SGHNT and YYREEE (reference sequence). This CDR3 region has 15 residues. CDR3: CASSLRSGRTDTQYF. The CDR3 DNA is TGTGCCAGCAGCTTGCGTAGCGGGAGGACAGATACGCAGTATTTT. Full variable domain (remainder filled in from reference TRBV5-4 and TRBJ2-3): ETGVTQSPTHLIKTRGQQVTLRCSSQSGHNTVSWYQQALGQGPQFIFQYYREEENGRGNFPPRFSGLQFPNYSSELNVNALELDDSALYLCASSLRSGRTDTQYFGPGTRLTVL.

The V and J genes are TRBV4-1 and TRBJ1-5; a possible D gene is TRBD1 (5 bases). There are 16 residues in the CDR3. Trimming shortened V by 1 base and J by 5 bases, and 15 bases separated the two germline ends. CDR1 MGHRA and CDR2 YSYEKL come from the germline V gene. CDR3 sequence (DNA): TGCGCCAGCAGCCAAGCGTCTTGGCAGGGATATCAGCCCCAGCATTTT. Protein sequence: CASSQASWQGYQPQHF.

The J gene is TRBJ2-7, the V gene TRBV5-1; D is uncertain. Germline V gives CDR1 SGHRS, CDR2 YFSETQ. This CDR3 region has 13 residues. Between the trimmed V and J ends, which lost 2 bases and 0 bases, there was a span of 6 bases. CDR3 nucleotide sequence: TGCGCCAGCAGCTTCCTGCTCTCCTACGAGCAGTACTTC. It is translated as CASSFLLSYEQYF. The whole variable domain, filled in from reference TRBV5-1 and TRBJ2-7, reads KAGVTQTPRYLIKTRGQQVTLSCSPISGHRSVSWYQQTPGQGLQFLFEYFSETQRNKGNFPGRFSGRQFSNSRSEMNVSTLELGDSALYLCASSFLLSYEQYFGPGTRLTVT.

The CDR3 DNA reads TGTGCCAGCAGCTTAGCGATCGGGCGGGCCTACTCCTACAATGAGCAGTTCTTC. Translation gives CASSLAIGRAYSYNEQFF. The chain carries TRBV7-2 and TRBJ2-1; a possible D gene is TRBD2 (5 bases). This CDR3 spans 18 amino acids. V was pared by 0 bases and J by 0 bases, with 15 bases between. Germline V gene sequence: CDR1 SGHTA, CDR2 FQGNSA.

This clone was counted only a few times. The V and J genes are TRBV15 and TRBJ1-1; no clear D gene. Trimming removed 4 bases from V and 3 bases from J, with 9 bases in between. Germline V CDR1 and CDR2: LNHNV, YYDKDF (reference sequence). The CDR3 length is 13 residues. The DNA of the CDR3 is TGTGCCACCAGCATGAAAGTCGACACTGAAGCTTTCTTT. Residues: CATSMKVDTEAFF.

A few counts support this clone. The chain links TRBV15 to TRBJ1-4, with 7 bases identical to TRBD1. CDR3 size: 15 residues. Germline CDR1 reads LNHNV; CDR2 reads YYDKDF (reference sequence). V shed 3 bases, J shed 5 bases, and the junction held 6 bases outside the gene matches. The CDR3 sequence is CATSSDRDRNEKLFF. The CDR3 coding sequence is TGTGCCACCAGCAGCGACCGGGACAGAAATGAAAAACTGTTTTTT.

The chain employs TRBV7-9 and TRBJ2-7, with 7 bases matching TRBD2. CDR1 and CDR2 (germline): SEHNR, FQNEAQ (reference sequence). The CDR3 extends over 15 amino acids. J was trimmed by 2 bases and V by 5 bases; bases with no gene match: 9. The CDR3 DNA reads TGTGCCAGCAGCCCCTTAGCGGGCCCACCCTACGAGCAGTACTTC. Its translation: CASSPLAGPPYEQYF.

This clone occurred a few times. The CDR3 spells CSVETSGSEQYF. DNA of the CDR3: TGCAGCGTTGAGACTAGCGGGAGCGAGCAGTACTTC. The chain has TRBV29-1 and TRBJ2-7, with 12 bases lining up with TRBD2. The CDR3 is 12 amino acids. Losses at the gene ends were 3 bases for V and 6 bases for J; bases not matched to a gene: 0. Germline CDR1 SQVTM, CDR2 ANQGSEA.

V is TRBV4-1 and J is TRBJ1-1, with D unclear. The CDR3 length is 14 residues. The germline V and J ends were trimmed by 6 bases and 0 bases, with 11 bases remaining between them. CDR1 MGHRA and CDR2 YSYEKL come from the germline V gene. CDR3 residues: CASRGPTMNTEAFF. CDR3 coding DNA: TGCGCCAGCAGAGGCCCGACCATGAACACTGAAGCTTTCTTT.

The chain combines TRBV9 with TRBJ2-7; TRBD1 matches 12 bases. J was trimmed by 7 bases and V by 0 bases; bases with no gene match: 5. The CDR3 covers 15 residues. The germline V gene encodes CDR1 SGDLS and CDR2 YYNGEE. CDR3 nucleotides: TGTGCCAGCAGCGTAGACGGGACAGGGGGCAGAGAGCAGTACTTC. Translating it yields CASSVDGTGGREQYF.

The J gene is TRBJ2-5, the V gene TRBV7-6, with no clear D. In germline, CDR1 is SGHVS, CDR2 FNYEAQ. This CDR3 contains 14 residues. Trimming removed 1 base at V and 3 bases at J, with 9 bases between. CDR3 loop: CASSLVGREETQYF. For the CDR3, the DNA is TGTGCCAGCAGCTTAGTTGGCAGAGAAGAGACCCAGTACTTC.

This chain uses TRBV25-1 with TRBJ2-5; 9 nucleotides agree with TRBD1. The germline V gene has CDR1 MGHDK and CDR2 SYGVNS. This CDR3 contains 14 residues. V was clipped by 6 bases and J by 4 bases; unmatched bases: 6. In DNA, the CDR3 is TGTGCCAGCAGAACCACAGGGGGCCTAGAGACCCAGTACTTC. It specifies CASRTTGGLETQYF.

The chain employs TRBV11-3 and TRBJ2-5; D is perhaps TRBD2 (5 bases). Trimming pared 1 base from V and 5 bases from J, leaving 14 bases between. CDR3 size: 15 residues. From germline, CDR1 is SGHNT and CDR2 YENEEA. CDR3 loop: CASSLGFTGTETQYF. The CDR3 region has the DNA TGTGCCAGCAGCTTAGGATTTACGGGAACTGAGACCCAGTACTTC.

The CDR3 here is CASSYSGQGNTEAFF. CDR3 nucleotide sequence: TGTGCCAGCAGTTACTCGGGACAGGGAAACACTGAAGCTTTCTTT. The chain employs TRBV6-5 and TRBJ1-1, with 9 bases fitting TRBD1. J gave up 2 bases and V 0 bases, and 1 base lay outside the gene matches. The CDR3 has 15 amino acids. Per germline, CDR1 MNHEY and CDR2 SVGAGI.

This clone was seen only a few times. This chain joins TRBV18 and TRBJ2-1; D may be TRBD1 or TRBD2 (5 bases each). The ends were cut back, 1 base at V and 6 bases at J, with 16 bases in the middle. The CDR3 loop spans 16 amino acids. CDR1 KGHSH and CDR2 LQKENI come from the germline V gene. In nucleotides, the CDR3 is TGTGCCAGCTCACCACTAAGGTCACTCGGGACCAATGAGCAGTTCTTC. Translation: CASSPLRSLGTNEQFF.

V is TRBV9 and J is TRBJ2-7; 13 bases agree with TRBD2. The CDR3 totals 15 residues. V shed 0 bases, J shed 8 bases, and the junction held 5 bases outside the gene matches. CDR1 and CDR2 from the germline V gene are SGDLS and YYNGEE. The CDR3 loop is CASSVDGTSGDQQYF. The CDR3, as DNA: TGTGCCAGCAGCGTAGACGGGACTAGCGGGGACCAGCAGTACTTC.

This clone was observed a handful of times. The chain couples TRBV7-8 to TRBJ2-1; D unclear. The V gene's germline CDR1 is SGHVS and CDR2 FQNEAQ. V dropped 2 bases and J dropped 3 bases, with 8 bases sitting between them. The CDR3 runs to 14 residues. The CDR3, as DNA: TGTGCCAGCAGCTTAAGGACGAACTACAATGAGCAGTTCTTC. Its protein is CASSLRTNYNEQFF.

The rearrangement uses TRBV20-1 and TRBJ2-1; D uncertain. Germline V gene lookup returns CDR1 DFQATT and CDR2 SNEGSKA (reference sequence). CDR3 size: 11 residues. V shed 0 bases and J shed 13 bases, with 10 bases lying between them. The CDR3: CSARDSGPQFF. As DNA, the CDR3 is TGCAGTGCTAGAGATTCGGGCCCACAGTTCTTC.

This clone was observed a handful of times. The V gene is TRBV18, the J gene TRBJ2-7; 7 bases map to TRBD1. Losses at the gene ends were 1 base for V and 3 bases for J; bases not matched to a gene: 3. The germline CDR1 and CDR2 sequences are KGHSH and LQKENI. This CDR3 is built from 14 residues. In nucleotides, the CDR3 is TGTGCCAGCTCACCACAGGGGGCAGGCTACGAGCAGTACTTC. Residues: CASSPQGAGYEQYF.